This T cell receptor beta chain stems from a study of blood T cell repertoires in COVID-19. This clone showed up just once. As processed by the authors: Amplification of reference gene primers provided the estimated nucleated cell counts. Profiling relied on immunoSEQ multiplex PCR, and the TCRdb table lists in-frame clones only, not all of them. That table supplies the V and J calls and clone size; D and trimming were determined from the DNA. The top ten hold 15% to 17% of the sample, which has roughly 59,000 clones, roughly 81% seen once. Germline lookup yields CDR1 LNHDA and CDR2 SQIVND (reference sequence). This CDR3 has 17 residues. The J segment lost 8 bases and the V segment lost 4 bases, leaving 9 bases of the junction unmatched.

The V call is TRBV19, the J call TRBJ2-2; 14 bases are shared with TRBD2. The source is a man older than 75 with acute or convalescent COVID-19. Input material: peripheral blood. The CDR3 loop reads CASSSLSGTSGSGELFF. The DNA of the CDR3 is TGTGCCAGTAGTAGCCTTTCCGGGACTAGCGGGAGTGGGGAGCTGTTTTTT.